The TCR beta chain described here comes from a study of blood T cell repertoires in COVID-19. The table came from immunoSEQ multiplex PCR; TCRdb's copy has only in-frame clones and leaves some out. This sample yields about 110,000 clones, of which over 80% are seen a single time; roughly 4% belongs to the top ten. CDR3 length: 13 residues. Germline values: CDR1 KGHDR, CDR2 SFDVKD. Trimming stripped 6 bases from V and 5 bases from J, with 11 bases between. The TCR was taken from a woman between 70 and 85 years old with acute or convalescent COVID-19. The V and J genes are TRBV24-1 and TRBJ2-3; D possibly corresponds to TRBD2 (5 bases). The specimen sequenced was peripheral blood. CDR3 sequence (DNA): TGTGCCACCAGTCGGATAGGGAGAGATACGCAGTATTTT. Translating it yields CATSRIGRDTQYF.